The 25 T cell receptor beta chains below come from one sample, sequenced in a study of cytomegalovirus exposure and HLA in healthy donors. PCR used 60 Vbeta primers and 13 Jbeta primers. The table came from immunoSEQ multiplex PCR; TCRdb's copy has only in-frame clones and leaves some out. The profile covers about 160,000 clones, with approximately 81% appearing a single time and 6% to 9% taken by the ten largest. The sequenced material came from PBMCs. The receptor source for this set is a woman in her twenties or thirties in good health and CMV-seropositive.

This clone was seen only once. This rearrangement joins TRBV28 to TRBJ1-6; D unclear. V was shortened by 4 bases and J by 4 bases, with 5 bases between the two germline ends. This CDR3 is built from 13 residues. Per germline, CDR1 MDHEN and CDR2 SYDVKM. The CDR3 protein is CASSSRYNSPLHF. The CDR3, as DNA: TGTGCCAGCAGTTCCAGATATAATTCACCCCTCCACTTT.

This clone is termed medium-sized. The chain employs TRBV5-3 and TRBJ1-1; D remains ambiguous. TRBV5-3 belongs to the ORF category, with a function that is uncertain. The CDR3 runs to 13 residues. Trimming removed 7 bases from V and 1 base from J, with 11 bases in between. The CDR3 loop reads CARWETENTEAFF. In DNA, the CDR3 is TGTGCCAGATGGGAGACCGAGAACACTGAAGCTTTCTTT.

The V and J genes are TRBV11-2 and TRBJ1-5; 7 bases fit TRBD1. Per germline, CDR1 SGHAT and CDR2 FQNNGV. The CDR3 covers 17 residues. Trimming took 5 bases from V and 2 from J; bases not matched to a gene: 12. CDR3 region: CASSLTAGQGGNQPQHF. CDR3 nucleotides: TGTGCCAGCAGCCTAACGGCAGGGCAGGGGGGCAATCAGCCCCAGCATTTT.

This clone was counted between two and nine times. The gene calls are TRBV6-1 and TRBJ1-4; TRBD1 matches at 8 bases. Germline V gene sequence: CDR1 MNHNS, CDR2 SASEGT. This CDR3 is 14 amino acids long. The V and J ends lost 7 bases and 8 bases, in that order; junction bases with no gene match: 9. Written as DNA, the CDR3 is TGTGCCAGCAACCTGGACAGGGTGGTAGAAAAACTGTTTTTT. It is translated as CASNLDRVVEKLFF.

The chain joins TRBV7-2 to TRBJ2-5; D not resolved. Near its end, the DNA agrees better with TRBJ2-7, so the J call may be wrong. CDR1 and CDR2 (germline): SGHTA, FQGNSA. CDR3 length equals 12 residues. CDR3 nucleotide sequence: TGTGCCAGCTCCCCCGGTCCCTACGAGCAGTACTTC. Translating it yields CASSPGPYEQYF.

There are a few counts of this clone. This chain links TRBV11-3 with TRBJ2-7, with D possibly being TRBD1 (6 bases). V was trimmed by 5 bases and J by 2 bases, leaving 10 bases between them. The CDR3 spans 13 residues. Germline V lookup: CDR1 SGHNT, CDR2 YENEEA. The CDR3 loop is CASSNDRTYEQYF. The CDR3 nucleotides read TGTGCCAGCAGCAACGACAGGACCTACGAGCAGTACTTC.

This clone occurred a few times. The J gene is TRBJ2-3, the V gene TRBV29-1; the D gene is possibly TRBD1 (5 bases). The length of the CDR3 is 13 residues. The germline V gene encodes CDR1 SQVTM and CDR2 ANQGSEA. The chain's CDR3 is CSVTDRSTDTQYF. The CDR3, as DNA: TGCAGTGTGACAGACCGTAGCACAGATACGCAGTATTTT.

The V and J genes are TRBV19 and TRBJ1-2; no clear D. This CDR3 has 15 amino acids. The germline CDR1 and CDR2 sequences are LNHDA and SQIVND (reference sequence). The ends were cut back, 7 bases at V and 8 bases at J, with 23 bases in the middle. The CDR3 region is CASTPLFVRAGGYTF. DNA of the CDR3: TGTGCCAGTACCCCCCTTTTTGTTCGGGCGGGAGGCTACACCTTC.

V is TRBV27 and J is TRBJ2-2, with 8 nucleotides matching TRBD2. Germline-derived CDR1 and CDR2 are MNHEY and SMNVEV (reference sequence). The CDR3 spans 16 residues. J gave up 1 base and V 6 bases, and 7 bases lay outside the gene matches. CDR3 loop: CASSFPRGGNTGELFF. CDR3 nucleotides: TGTGCCAGCAGCTTCCCTCGGGGGGGGAACACCGGGGAGCTGTTTTTT.

The chain uses TRBV4-1 and TRBJ1-1, with D possibly being TRBD1 (6 bases). Germline V CDR1 and CDR2: MGHRA, YSYEKL. The CDR3 consists of 15 residues. Trimming removed 10 bases from V and 1 base from J, with 19 bases in between. The CDR3 region has the DNA TGCGCCACCCGTCACCCGGGACAAAAGAACACTGAAGCTTTCTTT. This translates into CATRHPGQKNTEAFF.

The chain links TRBV9 to TRBJ1-2, with no clear D. CDR1 and CDR2 from the germline V gene are SGDLS and YYNGEE. Trimming took 3 bases from V and 5 from J, leaving 5 bases between them. The CDR3 runs 11 residues. Written as DNA, the CDR3 is TGTGCCAGCAGCGGAACATATGGCTACACCTTC. Protein product: CASSGTYGYTF.

CDR3 loop: CASSRGLGQTYTGELFF. CDR3 sequence (DNA): TGCGCCAGCAGCCGCGGTCTTGGACAGACTTACACCGGGGAGCTGTTTTTT. The genes are TRBV4-3 and TRBJ2-2; possibly TRBD1 for D (6 bases). In germline, CDR1 is LGHNA, CDR2 YSLEER. CDR3 length: 17 residues. The V gene lost 4 bases and the J gene lost 3 bases, with 18 bases spanning the gap.

V is TRBV30 and J is TRBJ1-1; unclear D gene. V was cut by 0 bases and J by 0 bases, with 20 bases left in between. The CDR3 is 18 residues long. Germline values: CDR1 GTSNPN, CDR2 SVGIG (reference sequence). The CDR3 loop is CAWSVSRGLLNLNTEAFF. CDR3 sequence (DNA): TGTGCCTGGAGTGTTTCCCGAGGCCTACTAAACTTGAACACTGAAGCTTTCTTT. The whole variable domain, remainder taken from reference TRBV30 and TRBJ1-1, is SQTIHQWPATLVQPVGSPLSLECTVEGTSNPNLYWYRQAAGRGLQLLFYSVGIGQISSEVPQNLSASRPQDRQFILSSKKLLLSDSGFYLCAWSVSRGLLNLNTEAFFGQGTRLTVV.

In its sample, this clone was seen once. The V call is TRBV7-2, the J call TRBJ2-6; D may be TRBD2 (5 bases). V gave up 2 bases and J gave up 0 bases, with 14 bases separating them. There are 18 residues in the CDR3. Germline V gene lookup returns CDR1 SGHTA and CDR2 FQGNSA. This CDR3 reads CASSLRIGGSSGANVLTF. The CDR3 DNA sequence: TGTGCCAGCAGCTTAAGGATCGGCGGGTCCTCTGGGGCCAACGTCCTGACTTTC.

The V and J genes are TRBV27 and TRBJ2-2, with 9 bases identical to TRBD1. V shed 6 bases, J shed 7 bases, and the junction held 9 bases outside the gene matches. CDR3 length: 15 amino acids. Looked up from germline, CDR1 is MNHEY and CDR2 is SMNVEV (reference sequence). Here the CDR3 DNA reads TGTGCCAGCAGGAGGGGGACAGGGCCTGGCGGGGAGCTGTTTTTT. Amino acids: CASRRGTGPGGELFF.

V gene TRBV19 combines with J gene TRBJ1-1, with D hard to call. V was trimmed by 7 bases and J by 5 bases, leaving 8 bases between them. CDR1 is LNHDA, CDR2 SQIVND, per germline (reference sequence). This CDR3 spans 11 amino acids. Here the CDR3 DNA reads TGTGCCAGTATAGGCAGGACTGAAGCTTTCTTT. It encodes CASIGRTEAFF.

V usage is TRBV4-2 and J usage is TRBJ1-4; D unclear. This CDR3 spans 17 amino acids. V dropped 1 base and J dropped 0 bases, with 12 bases sitting between them. Germline assignment: CDR1 LGHNA and CDR2 YNFKEQ. CDR3 nucleotides: TGTGCCAGCAGCCAAGCATCAAGCGAGGCAACTAATGAAAAACTGTTTTTT. It codes for CASSQASSEATNEKLFF.

The genes are TRBV2 and TRBJ1-2; 8 bases agree with TRBD1. The J segment lost 2 bases and the V segment lost 8 bases, leaving 4 bases of the junction unmatched. There are 13 residues in the CDR3. Per the germline V gene, CDR1 is SNHLY and CDR2 is FYNNEI. The CDR3 nucleotides read TGTGCCAGCCAGGGGGCAGGGAACTATGGCTACACCTTC. It specifies CASQGAGNYGYTF.

The rearrangement links TRBV6-5 to TRBJ2-5; 7 nucleotides agree with TRBD1. The trim removed 7 bases at V and 5 bases at J, leaving 10 bases unmatched. The CDR3 totals 14 residues. Looked up from germline, CDR1 is MNHEY and CDR2 is SVGAGI. This CDR3 reads CASNQQGSVETQYF. CDR3 sequence (DNA): TGTGCCAGCAATCAACAGGGGTCGGTTGAGACCCAGTACTTC.

V gene TRBV28 combines with J gene TRBJ2-2, with 8 bases aligning to TRBD1. Trimming cost V 7 bases and J 5 bases; bases outside gene matches: 9. Germline CDR1 and CDR2: MDHEN and SYDVKM. The CDR3 runs 15 residues. CDR3 nucleotides: TGTGCCAGCATAGCCAACAGGGGGGTTACCGGGGAGCTGTTTTTT. It encodes CASIANRGVTGELFF.

This clone was counted a few times. The CDR3 spells CASSLAGPEAFF. The DNA for the CDR3 is TGTGCCAGCAGCTTAGCAGGGCCTGAAGCTTTCTTT. V usage is TRBV13 and J usage is TRBJ1-1; tentatively, D is TRBD1 (5 bases). V was cut by 1 base and J by 6 bases, with 6 bases left in between. CDR3 length: 12 residues. Germline CDR1 PRHDT, CDR2 FYEKMQ (reference sequence).

The gene calls are TRBV5-1 and TRBJ1-1, with 10 positions matching TRBD1. CDR1 is SGHRS and CDR2 is YFSETQ in the germline V gene. J lost 1 base, V lost 4 bases, and 4 bases had no gene match. This CDR3 is built from 15 residues. The CDR3 spells CASSPDRGWNTEAFF. For the CDR3, the DNA is TGCGCCAGCAGCCCGGACAGGGGGTGGAACACTGAAGCTTTCTTT.

This clone came up once. This sequence joins TRBV15 and TRBJ1-1; the D is unclear. CDR3 size: 12 residues. V was clipped by 0 bases and J by 5 bases, with 4 bases between them. CDR1 is LNHNV and CDR2 is YYDKDF in the germline V gene (reference sequence). This chain's CDR3 is CATSRDGTEAFF. In nucleotides, the CDR3 is TGTGCCACCAGCAGAGACGGGACTGAAGCTTTCTTT.

This chain links TRBV6-1 with TRBJ1-2; the match to TRBD1 covers 8 bases. CDR3 length: 14 residues. Germline-derived CDR1 and CDR2 are MNHNS and SASEGT. V was pared by 4 bases and J by 3 bases, with 4 bases of the junction left unmatched. The CDR3 DNA is TGTGCCAGCAGTGCTAGACAGGGGTACTATGGCTACACCTTC. Its translation: CASSARQGYYGYTF.

The rearrangement uses TRBV5-1 and TRBJ2-5; 12 bases are a match to TRBD2. The germline gives CDR1 SGHRS, CDR2 YFSETQ. The CDR3 has 15 residues. The V segment lost 0 bases and the J segment 4 bases; nucleotides outside the gene matches: 1. CDR3 sequence: CASSLELAGGETQYF. As DNA, the CDR3 is TGCGCCAGCAGCTTGGAACTAGCGGGGGGAGAGACCCAGTACTTC.